This T cell receptor (beta chain) appears in the sequencing data of a study of cytomegalovirus exposure and HLA in healthy donors. The study, taken as a whole, reports: Later analysis showed most CMV-associated TCR beta chains appearing HLA-restricted.

The primer mix had 60 Vbeta and 13 Jbeta primers. Data came from immunoSEQ multiplex PCR; TCRdb stores just in-frame clones and leaves some out. The sample lists some 120,000 clones; about 71% were seen once. As to this clone: Its antigen is not identified.

The TCR sequence derives from a woman in her forties or fifties in good health and CMV-seronegative. Specimen: PBMCs.

The CDR3 nucleotides are TGCAGCGTTGAACAGGGGGGAAGTAATGAGCAGTTCTTC. Amino acids: CSVEQGGSNEQFF. This sequence joins TRBV29-1 and TRBJ2-1; D might be TRBD1 (7 bases). The length of the CDR3 is 13 residues. Trimming removed 2 bases at V and 7 bases at J, with 12 bases between. Germline V gene sequence: CDR1 SQVTM, CDR2 ANQGSEA.